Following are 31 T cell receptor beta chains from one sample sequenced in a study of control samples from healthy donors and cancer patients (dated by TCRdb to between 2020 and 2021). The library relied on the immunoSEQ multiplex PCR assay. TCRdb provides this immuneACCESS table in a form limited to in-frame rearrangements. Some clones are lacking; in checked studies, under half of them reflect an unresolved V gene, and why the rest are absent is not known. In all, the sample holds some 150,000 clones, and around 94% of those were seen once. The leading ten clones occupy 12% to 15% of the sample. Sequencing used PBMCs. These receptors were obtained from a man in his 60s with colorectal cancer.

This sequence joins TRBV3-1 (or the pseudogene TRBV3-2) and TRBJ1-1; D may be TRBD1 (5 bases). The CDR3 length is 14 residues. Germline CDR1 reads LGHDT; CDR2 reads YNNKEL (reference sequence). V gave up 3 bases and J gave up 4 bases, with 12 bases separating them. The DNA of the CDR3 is TGTGCCAGCAGCCATCAGGGAGGGCTCACTGAAGCTTTCTTT. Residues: CASSHQGGLTEAFF.

CDR3 nucleotides: TGTGCCAGCAGCAGCGGGGGTCCCACTGAAGCTTTCTTT. This translates into CASSSGGPTEAFF. The rearrangement uses TRBV11-3 and TRBJ1-1, with D maybe TRBD1 (5 bases). There are 13 residues in the CDR3. The V and J ends lost 5 bases and 4 bases respectively, with 11 bases between them. Germline-derived CDR1 and CDR2 are SGHNT and YENEEA.

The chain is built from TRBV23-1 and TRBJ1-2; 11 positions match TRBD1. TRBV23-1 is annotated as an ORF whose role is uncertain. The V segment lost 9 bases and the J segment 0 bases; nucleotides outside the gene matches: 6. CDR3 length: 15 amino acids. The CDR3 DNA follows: TGCGCCAGTCGGGACAGGGGGACTGCTAACTATGGCTACACCTTC. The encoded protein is CASRDRGTANYGYTF.

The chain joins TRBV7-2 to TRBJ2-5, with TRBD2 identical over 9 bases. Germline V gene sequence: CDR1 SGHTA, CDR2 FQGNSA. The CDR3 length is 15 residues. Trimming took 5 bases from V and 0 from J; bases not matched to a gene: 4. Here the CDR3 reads CASSEGGGDQETQYF. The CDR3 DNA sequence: TGTGCCAGCAGCGAGGGCGGGGGGGACCAAGAGACCCAGTACTTC.

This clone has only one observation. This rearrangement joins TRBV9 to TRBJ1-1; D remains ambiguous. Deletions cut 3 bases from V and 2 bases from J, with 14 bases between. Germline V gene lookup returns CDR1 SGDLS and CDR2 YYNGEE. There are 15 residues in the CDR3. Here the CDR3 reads CASSASAWSNTEAFF. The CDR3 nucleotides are TGTGCCAGCAGCGCGAGTGCCTGGAGTAACACTGAAGCTTTCTTT.

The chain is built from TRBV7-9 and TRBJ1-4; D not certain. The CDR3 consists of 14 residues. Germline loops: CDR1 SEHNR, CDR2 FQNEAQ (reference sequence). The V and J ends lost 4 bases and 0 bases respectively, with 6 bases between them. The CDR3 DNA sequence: TGTGCCAGCAGCTACCTCTCAACTAATGAAAAACTGTTTTTT. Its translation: CASSYLSTNEKLFF.

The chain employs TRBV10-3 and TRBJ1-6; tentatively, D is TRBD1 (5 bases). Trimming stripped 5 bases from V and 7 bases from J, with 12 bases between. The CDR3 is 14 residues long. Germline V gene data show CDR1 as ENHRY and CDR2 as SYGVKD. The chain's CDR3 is CAISTLGGNSPLHF. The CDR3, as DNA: TGTGCCATCAGTACCCTGGGGGGAAATTCACCCCTCCACTTT.

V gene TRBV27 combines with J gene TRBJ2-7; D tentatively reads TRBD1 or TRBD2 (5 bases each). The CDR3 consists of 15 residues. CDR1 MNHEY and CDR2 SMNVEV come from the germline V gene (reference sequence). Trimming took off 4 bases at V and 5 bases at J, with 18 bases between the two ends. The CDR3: CASSSGTGTHDEQYF. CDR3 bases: TGTGCCAGCAGTTCAGGGACGGGGACCCACGACGAGCAGTACTTC.

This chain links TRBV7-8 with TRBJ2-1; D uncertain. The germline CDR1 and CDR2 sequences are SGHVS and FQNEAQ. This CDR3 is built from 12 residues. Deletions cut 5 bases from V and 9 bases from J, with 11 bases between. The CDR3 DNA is TGTGCCAGCAGCCCTAACACCCCTGAGCAGTTCTTC. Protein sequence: CASSPNTPEQFF.

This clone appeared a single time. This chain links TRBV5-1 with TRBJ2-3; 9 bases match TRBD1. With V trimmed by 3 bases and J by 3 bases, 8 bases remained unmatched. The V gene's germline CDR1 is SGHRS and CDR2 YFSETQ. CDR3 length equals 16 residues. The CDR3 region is CASSSGQGIGTDTQYF. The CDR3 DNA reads TGCGCCAGCAGCTCGGGACAGGGCATAGGAACAGATACGCAGTATTTT.

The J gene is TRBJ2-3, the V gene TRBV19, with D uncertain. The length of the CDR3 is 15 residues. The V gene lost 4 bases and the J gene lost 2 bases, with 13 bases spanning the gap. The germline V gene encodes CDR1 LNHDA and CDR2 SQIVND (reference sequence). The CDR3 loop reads CASSRYGYITDTQYF. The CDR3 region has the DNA TGTGCCAGTAGTAGGTATGGGTACATCACAGATACGCAGTATTTT.

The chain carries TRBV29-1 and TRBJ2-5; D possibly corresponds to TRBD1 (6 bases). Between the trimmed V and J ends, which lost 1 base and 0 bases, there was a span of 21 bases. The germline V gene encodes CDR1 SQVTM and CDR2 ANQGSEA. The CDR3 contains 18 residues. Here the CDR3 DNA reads TGCAGCGTTGAAGGGGGACAACGAGGATTCCAGTACCAAGAGACCCAGTACTTC. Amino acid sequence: CSVEGGQRGFQYQETQYF.

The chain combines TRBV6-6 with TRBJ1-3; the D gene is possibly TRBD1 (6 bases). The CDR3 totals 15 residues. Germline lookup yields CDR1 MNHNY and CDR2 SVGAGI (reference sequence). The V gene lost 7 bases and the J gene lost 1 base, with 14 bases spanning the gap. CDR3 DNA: TGTGCCAGCATAACAGGGTCTCTATCTGGAAACACCATATATTTT. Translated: CASITGSLSGNTIYF.

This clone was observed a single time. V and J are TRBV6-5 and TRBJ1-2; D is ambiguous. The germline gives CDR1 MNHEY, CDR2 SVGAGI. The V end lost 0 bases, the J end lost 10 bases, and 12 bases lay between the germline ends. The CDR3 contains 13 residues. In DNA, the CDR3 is TGTGCCAGCAGTTACTCTCGGCGGGGAGACTACACCTTC. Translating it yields CASSYSRRGDYTF.

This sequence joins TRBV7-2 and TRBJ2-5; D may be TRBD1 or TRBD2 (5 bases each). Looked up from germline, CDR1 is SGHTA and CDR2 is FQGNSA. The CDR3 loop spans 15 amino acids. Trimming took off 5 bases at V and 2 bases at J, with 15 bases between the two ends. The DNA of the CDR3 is TGTGCCAGCAGCCCCAAACCGGGACCTCAAGAGACCCAGTACTTC. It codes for CASSPKPGPQETQYF.

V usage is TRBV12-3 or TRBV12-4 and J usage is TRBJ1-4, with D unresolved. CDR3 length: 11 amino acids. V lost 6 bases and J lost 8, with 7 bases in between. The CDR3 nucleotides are TGTGCCAGCAGCCCCGGGGAAAAACTGTTTTTT. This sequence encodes CASSPGEKLFF.

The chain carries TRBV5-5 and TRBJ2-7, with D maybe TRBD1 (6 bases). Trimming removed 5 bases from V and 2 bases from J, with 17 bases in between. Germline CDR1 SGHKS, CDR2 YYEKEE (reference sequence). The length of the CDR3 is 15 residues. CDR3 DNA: TGTGCCAGCAGACGGAACGATGGGGGCCCCTACGAGCAGTACTTC. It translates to CASRRNDGGPYEQYF. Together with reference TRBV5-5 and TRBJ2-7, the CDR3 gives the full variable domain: DAGVTQSPTHLIKTRGQQVTLRCSPISGHKSVSWYQQVLGQGPQFIFQYYEKEERGRGNFPDRFSARQFPNYSSELNVNALLLGDSALYLCASRRNDGGPYEQYFGPGTRLTVT.

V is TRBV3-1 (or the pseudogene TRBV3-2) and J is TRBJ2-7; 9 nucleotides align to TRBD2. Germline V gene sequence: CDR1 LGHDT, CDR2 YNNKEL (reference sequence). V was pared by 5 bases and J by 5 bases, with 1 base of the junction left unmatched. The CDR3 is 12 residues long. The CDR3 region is CASSGLANEQYF. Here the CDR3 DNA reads TGTGCCAGCAGCGGACTAGCGAACGAGCAGTACTTC.

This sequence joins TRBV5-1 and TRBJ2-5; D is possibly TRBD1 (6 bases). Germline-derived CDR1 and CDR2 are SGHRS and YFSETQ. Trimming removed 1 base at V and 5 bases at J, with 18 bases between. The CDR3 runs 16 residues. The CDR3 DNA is TGCGCCAGCAGCTTGTGGGACACGGAGATGGGGGAGACCCAGTACTTC. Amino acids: CASSLWDTEMGETQYF.

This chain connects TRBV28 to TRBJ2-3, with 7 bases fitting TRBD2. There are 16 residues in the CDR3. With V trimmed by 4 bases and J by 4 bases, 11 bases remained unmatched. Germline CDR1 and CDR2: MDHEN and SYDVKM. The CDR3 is CASSSLGTTIADTQYF. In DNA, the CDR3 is TGTGCCAGCAGTTCCCTCGGGACTACCATAGCAGATACGCAGTATTTT. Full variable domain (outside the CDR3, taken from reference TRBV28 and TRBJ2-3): DVKVTQSSRYLVKRTGEKVFLECVQDMDHENMFWYRQDPGLGLRLIYFSYDVKMKEKGDIPEGYSVSREKKERFSLILESASTNQTSMYLCASSSLGTTIADTQYFGPGTRLTVL.

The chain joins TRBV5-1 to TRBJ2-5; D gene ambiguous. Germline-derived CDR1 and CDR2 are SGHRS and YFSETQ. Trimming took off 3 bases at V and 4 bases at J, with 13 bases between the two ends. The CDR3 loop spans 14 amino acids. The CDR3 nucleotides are TGCGCCAGCAGCTCCCCCCCCGAGATAGAGACCCAGTACTTC. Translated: CASSSPPEIETQYF.

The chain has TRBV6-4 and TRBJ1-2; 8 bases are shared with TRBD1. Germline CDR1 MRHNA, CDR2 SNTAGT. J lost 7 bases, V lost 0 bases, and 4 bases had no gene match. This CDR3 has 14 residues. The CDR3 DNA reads TGTGCCAGCAGTGACTCAGGGACAGGATTTGGCTACACCTTC. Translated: CASSDSGTGFGYTF.

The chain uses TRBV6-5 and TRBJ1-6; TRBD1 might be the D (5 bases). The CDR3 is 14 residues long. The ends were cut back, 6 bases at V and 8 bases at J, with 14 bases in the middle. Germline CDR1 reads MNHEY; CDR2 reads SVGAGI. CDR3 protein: CASSPGTADSPLHF. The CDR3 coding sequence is TGTGCCAGCAGCCCCGGGACGGCGGATTCACCCCTCCACTTT.

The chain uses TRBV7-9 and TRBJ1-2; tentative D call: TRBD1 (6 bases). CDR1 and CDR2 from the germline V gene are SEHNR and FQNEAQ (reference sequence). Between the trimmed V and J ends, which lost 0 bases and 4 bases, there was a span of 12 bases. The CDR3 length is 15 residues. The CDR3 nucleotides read TGTGCCAGCAGCTTAGCGCGGGGGGCAGGCTATGGCTACACCTTC. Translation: CASSLARGAGYGYTF.

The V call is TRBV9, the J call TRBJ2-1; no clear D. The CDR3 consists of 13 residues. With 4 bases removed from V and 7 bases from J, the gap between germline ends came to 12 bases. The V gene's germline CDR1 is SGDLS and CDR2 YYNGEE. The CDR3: CASSSTDLNEQFF. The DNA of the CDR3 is TGTGCCAGCAGCTCCACTGACTTAAATGAGCAGTTCTTC.

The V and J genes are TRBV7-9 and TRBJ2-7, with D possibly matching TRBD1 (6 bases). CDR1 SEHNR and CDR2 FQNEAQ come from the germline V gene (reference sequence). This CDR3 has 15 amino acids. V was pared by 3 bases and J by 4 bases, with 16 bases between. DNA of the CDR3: TGTGCCAGCAGCTTCGGTGAGGGGGTCGAGTACGAGCAGTACTTC. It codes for CASSFGEGVEYEQYF.

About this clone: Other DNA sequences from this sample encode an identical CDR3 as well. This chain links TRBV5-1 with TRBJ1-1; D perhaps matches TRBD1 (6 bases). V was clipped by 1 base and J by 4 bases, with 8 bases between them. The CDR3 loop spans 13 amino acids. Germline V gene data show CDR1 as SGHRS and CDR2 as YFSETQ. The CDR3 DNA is TGCGCCAGCAGCTTGCAGGGGAGCACTGAAGCTTTCTTT. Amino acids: CASSLQGSTEAFF.

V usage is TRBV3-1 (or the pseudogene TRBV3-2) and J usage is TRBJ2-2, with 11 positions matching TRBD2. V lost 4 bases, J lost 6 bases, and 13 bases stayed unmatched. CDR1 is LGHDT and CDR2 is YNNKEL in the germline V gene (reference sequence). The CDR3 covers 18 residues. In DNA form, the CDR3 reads TGTGCCAGCAGCCGTCCGACTAGCGGGGCCCAGGGGGCCGGGGAGCTGTTTTTT. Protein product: CASSRPTSGAQGAGELFF.

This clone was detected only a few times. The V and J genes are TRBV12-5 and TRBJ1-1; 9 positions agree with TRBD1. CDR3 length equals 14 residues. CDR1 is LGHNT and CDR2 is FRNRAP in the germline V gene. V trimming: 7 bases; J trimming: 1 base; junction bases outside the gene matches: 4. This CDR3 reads CASARQGGNTEAFF. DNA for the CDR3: TGTGCTAGTGCCCGACAGGGGGGGAACACTGAAGCTTTCTTT. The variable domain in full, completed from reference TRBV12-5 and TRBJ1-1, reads DARVTQTPRHKVTEMGQEVTMRCQPILGHNTVFWYRQTMMQGLELLAYFRNRAPLDDSGMPKDRFSAEMPDATLATLKIQPSEPRDSAVYFCASARQGGNTEAFFGQGTRLTVV.

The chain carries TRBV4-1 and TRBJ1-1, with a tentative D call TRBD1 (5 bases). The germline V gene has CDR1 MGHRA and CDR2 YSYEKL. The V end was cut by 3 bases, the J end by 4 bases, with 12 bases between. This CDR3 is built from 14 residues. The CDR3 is CASSHPGQTTEAFF. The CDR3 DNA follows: TGCGCCAGCAGCCACCCGGGGCAGACCACTGAAGCTTTCTTT.

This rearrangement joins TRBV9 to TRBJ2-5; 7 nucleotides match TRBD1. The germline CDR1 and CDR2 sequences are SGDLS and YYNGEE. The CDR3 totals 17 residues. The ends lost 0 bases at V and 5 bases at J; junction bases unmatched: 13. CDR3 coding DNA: TGTGCCAGCAGCGTAGGAGGGACAGCCCAGAGGGAGGAGACCCAGTACTTC. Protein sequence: CASSVGGTAQREETQYF.